One T cell receptor (beta chain) is described in this entry. No antigen is known for it. This entry comes from a study of blood T cells in healthy people across ages. Alongside a J-beta primer mix, a sample-barcoded 5' primer served in a second PCR lasting about 7 to 12 cycles. TCRdb re-derived calls from the 5' RACE reads in MiXCR, one entry per CDR3 protein. The repertoire holds around 800,000 distinct CDR3 sequences, about 59% seen once, with around 30% in the top ten. Study results and caveats: Both naive CD4+ cell counts and diversity were greater in long-lived donors than in aged donors. Without sorted subsets, naive and antigen-experienced compartments could not be conclusively compared.

V lost 5 bases to trimming and J lost 8 bases; unmatched junction nucleotides: 8. CDR3 length: 15 residues. Per germline, CDR1 MNHEY and CDR2 SMNVEV (reference sequence). This receptor was taken from a man younger than 40 in good health. The V and J genes are TRBV27 and TRBJ2-3, with TRBD2 matching over 12 bases. The material sequenced was blood. CDR3 bases: TGTGCCAGCAGTATACTAGCGGGGGGACGGGGTACGCAGTATTTT. Translation: CASSILAGGRGTQYF.